These 2 T cell receptor beta chains were sequenced from one sample in a study of blood T cells in healthy people across ages. A second PCR, run for about 7 to 11 cycles, used a sample-barcoded 5' primer plus a J-beta primer mix. TCRdb itself ran the 5' RACE reads through MiXCR, one entry per CDR3 protein. The sample includes under 950,000 distinct CDR3 sequences, 22% of them seen just once. The sample was blood. The receptors originated from a man between 65 and 85 years old in good health.

This clonotype was observed many times. This chain links TRBV4-1 with TRBJ1-2; D call uncertain. The V gene's germline CDR1 is MGHRA and CDR2 YSYEKL. Deletions cut 0 bases from V and 4 bases from J, with 9 bases between. The CDR3 has 14 amino acids. The CDR3 region is CASSQENSPYGYTF. As DNA, the CDR3 is TGCGCCAGCAGCCAAGAAAACAGTCCCTATGGCTACACCTTC.

This clonotype has only a few counts. The chain joins TRBV6-1 to TRBJ1-4; D is perhaps TRBD1 (6 bases). Germline V gene lookup returns CDR1 MNHNS and CDR2 SASEGT. This CDR3 comprises 15 residues. The V and J ends lost 6 bases and 3 bases respectively, with 14 bases between them. CDR3 loop: CASRADRSANEKLFF. In DNA, the CDR3 is TGTGCCAGCAGGGCCGACAGGTCAGCTAATGAAAAACTGTTTTTT.